These 31 T cell receptor beta chains originate from one sample sequenced in a study of Tregs in tolerant kidney transplant recipients. Assay used: immunoSEQ multiplex PCR; TCRdb lists only in-frame clones, some missing. The profile shows under 80,000 clones, 70% to 90% of them singletons. The material was Tregs from blood, obtained before the transplant. All receptors derive from a human donor who received a combined kidney and bone marrow transplant.

This rearrangement joins TRBV23-1 to TRBJ2-5, with a possible D match to TRBD1 (5 bases). TRBV23-1 is an open reading frame, and its role is uncertain. This CDR3 is 15 amino acids long. The germline V and J ends were trimmed by 0 bases and 3 bases, with 11 bases remaining between them. In DNA, the CDR3 is TGCGCCAGCAGTCAATCGCAGGGTGGAGAAGAGACCCAGTACTTC. As protein: CASSQSQGGEETQYF.

V and J are TRBV11-2 and TRBJ1-2; D unclear. Germline V gene data show CDR1 as SGHAT and CDR2 as FQNNGV. The CDR3 runs to 15 residues. Trimming removed 1 base at V and 2 bases at J, with 11 bases between. In nucleotides, the CDR3 is TGTGCCAGCAGCTTAGGGATGGCGTCGAACTATGGCTACACCTTC. It encodes CASSLGMASNYGYTF. The whole variable domain, remainder taken from reference TRBV11-2 and TRBJ1-2, is EAGVAQSPRYKIIEKRQSVAFWCNPISGHATLYWYQQILGQGPKLLIQFQNNGVVDDSQLPKDRFSAERLKGVDSTLKIQPAKLEDSAVYLCASSLGMASNYGYTFGSGTRLTVV.

V gene TRBV9 combines with J gene TRBJ1-1; D perhaps matches TRBD1 (6 bases). Looked up from germline, CDR1 is SGDLS and CDR2 is YYNGEE. This CDR3 has 15 residues. Trimming removed 4 bases from V and 11 bases from J, with 24 bases in between. The CDR3 protein is CASSPTTGQPDLAFF. As DNA, the CDR3 is TGTGCCAGCAGCCCCACGACAGGTCAACCAGATTTGGCTTTCTTT.

The chain carries TRBV28 and TRBJ1-5, with D possibly TRBD1 on 5 matching bases. V shed 2 bases and J shed 5 bases, with 7 bases lying between them. Germline values: CDR1 MDHEN, CDR2 SYDVKM. The CDR3 covers 13 residues. CDR3 coding DNA: TGTGCCAGCAGTTTAATAGGGGATCAGCCCCAGCATTTT. It encodes CASSLIGDQPQHF.

This chain connects TRBV4-3 to TRBJ2-7; no reliable D call. Deletions cut 4 bases from V and 3 bases from J, with 10 bases between. CDR1 is LGHNA, CDR2 YSLEER, per germline. CDR3 length: 13 residues. CDR3 sequence reads: CASSRARGYEQYF. The CDR3 DNA reads TGCGCCAGCAGCCGGGCGAGAGGCTACGAGCAGTACTTC.

This chain joins TRBV6-1 and TRBJ2-7; D is undetermined. Per germline, CDR1 MNHNS and CDR2 SASEGT. The CDR3 totals 11 residues. The V and J ends lost 3 bases and 4 bases respectively, with 4 bases between them. The CDR3 reads CASSDWYEQYF. The CDR3 DNA is TGTGCCAGCAGTGATTGGTACGAGCAGTACTTC.

This chain links TRBV19 with TRBJ1-6, with D possibly TRBD1 on 6 matching bases. Trimming removed 9 bases at V and 10 bases at J, with 22 bases between. This CDR3 region has 15 residues. Germline lookup yields CDR1 LNHDA and CDR2 SQIVND (reference sequence). CDR3 in DNA: TGTGCCAGCCGATATTTGGTAGGGGGGAGGTCACCCCTCCACTTT. Its translation is CASRYLVGGRSPLHF.

The chain uses TRBV28 and TRBJ2-7; TRBD1 is a possible D gene (6 bases). This CDR3 has 17 amino acids. Germline CDR1 reads MDHEN; CDR2 reads SYDVKM. Trimming left V 10 bases short and J 3 bases short, with 28 bases between. The CDR3 reads CATEPSALYRVDYEQYF. The CDR3 coding sequence is TGTGCCACGGAACCTTCGGCCTTATACAGGGTAGACTACGAGCAGTACTTC.

The rearrangement uses TRBV20-1 and TRBJ1-2; possible D gene TRBD1, 6 bases. Trimming took 6 bases from V and 6 from J, leaving 11 bases between them. This CDR3 is built from 11 residues. The germline V gene has CDR1 DFQATT and CDR2 SNEGSKA (reference sequence). CDR3 residues: CSAGAGDGYTF. CDR3 nucleotides: TGCAGTGCGGGGGCGGGGGATGGCTACACCTTC.

Regarding this clone: The sample contains more than one DNA sequence encoding this CDR3. This chain uses TRBV18 with TRBJ1-5; D is unclear. V was pared by 0 bases and J by 7 bases, with 4 bases between. The germline V gene has CDR1 KGHSH and CDR2 LQKENI. The CDR3 extends over 12 amino acids. This chain's CDR3 is CASSPPNQPQHF. The CDR3 region has the DNA TGTGCCAGCTCACCACCCAACCAGCCCCAGCATTTT.

As DNA, the CDR3 is TGCGCCAGCAGCCGAGATCGGGTTGATCCCCAGTACTTC. Protein sequence: CASSRDRVDPQYF. The V and J genes are TRBV4-1 and TRBJ2-5; D uncertain. Germline V gene sequence: CDR1 MGHRA, CDR2 YSYEKL. V was shortened by 4 bases and J by 9 bases, with 15 bases between the two germline ends. The CDR3 length is 13 residues.

V usage is TRBV19 and J usage is TRBJ2-7; TRBD1 matches 7 bases. Germline values: CDR1 LNHDA, CDR2 SQIVND (reference sequence). V dropped 6 bases and J dropped 1; count of bases not matched to a gene: 9. The CDR3 sequence is 15 residues long. As DNA, the CDR3 is TGTGCCAGTAGGGGGACCGGGACAGCATCCTACGAGCAGTACTTC. Encoded protein: CASRGTGTASYEQYF.

This chain uses TRBV2 with TRBJ1-2; unclear D gene. Trimming removed 1 base at V and 4 bases at J, with 7 bases between. Germline-derived CDR1 and CDR2 are SNHLY and FYNNEI. The CDR3 runs 13 residues. The CDR3 is CASSEVAAYGYTF. The CDR3 coding sequence is TGTGCCAGCAGTGAAGTCGCAGCCTATGGCTACACCTTC.

The chain recombines TRBV29-1 with TRBJ2-1; TRBD2 matches at 9 bases. This CDR3 contains 15 residues. V was pared by 4 bases and J by 2 bases, with 6 bases of the junction left unmatched. Germline assignment: CDR1 SQVTM and CDR2 ANQGSEA. The DNA of the CDR3 is TGCAGCGTTGTTAGCGGGAGTAGGGCCTACAATGAGCAGTTCTTC. Residues: CSVVSGSRAYNEQFF.

The chain joins TRBV25-1 to TRBJ2-3; the D call may be TRBD1 or TRBD2 (5 bases each). The ends were cut back, 4 bases at V and 4 bases at J, with 9 bases in the middle. The germline V gene encodes CDR1 MGHDK and CDR2 SYGVNS. The CDR3 consists of 13 residues. The CDR3 DNA sequence: TGTGCCAGCAGTGCGGGGCGGCCAGATACGCAGTATTTT. Residues: CASSAGRPDTQYF.

The gene calls are TRBV5-6 and TRBJ2-6, with 9 bases aligning to TRBD1. This CDR3 is built from 19 residues. Germline trimming cut 5 bases from V and 4 bases from J; bases unmatched to any gene: 16. Germline V lookup: CDR1 SGHDT, CDR2 YYEEEE. CDR3 residues: CASRNTRDRVGAGANVLTF. The DNA of the CDR3 is TGTGCCAGCAGGAATACCCGGGACAGGGTAGGGGCGGGGGCCAACGTCCTGACTTTC.

As DNA, the CDR3 is TGCGCCAGCTCTCCCCGGGCCAACGTCCTGACTTTC. Encoded protein: CASSPRANVLTF. The chain links TRBV10-2 to TRBJ2-6; D gene uncertain. This CDR3 region has 12 residues. Germline V gene data show CDR1 as WSHSY and CDR2 as SAAADI. Trimming stripped 8 bases from V and 5 bases from J, with 7 bases between.

This sequence joins TRBV6-5 and TRBJ2-1; D is unclear. The CDR3 is 14 amino acids. The germline gives CDR1 MNHEY, CDR2 SVGAGI. Trimming shortened V by 0 bases and J by 5 bases, and 8 bases separated the two germline ends. The CDR3 DNA reads TGTGCCAGCAGTTACTCGCCCCGAGACAATGAGCAGTTCTTC. Its translation is CASSYSPRDNEQFF.

The CDR3 region has the DNA TGTGCCAGCAGCTTCGGGGGGACCGATGAGCAGTTCTTC. Translating gives CASSFGGTDEQFF. This chain connects TRBV11-2 to TRBJ2-1, with 7 bases aligning to TRBD2. V was clipped by 3 bases and J by 8 bases; unmatched bases: 4. The CDR3 is 13 residues long. CDR1 and CDR2 from the germline V gene are SGHAT and FQNNGV.

This clone was detected only a few times. The CDR3 region has the DNA TGCGCCAGCAGCCAAGATGGAGGGGGCGAGTCACCCCTCCACTTT. This gives the protein CASSQDGGGESPLHF. V is TRBV4-3 and J is TRBJ1-6, with TRBD1 identical over 7 bases. Germline loops: CDR1 LGHNA, CDR2 YSLEER. This CDR3 comprises 15 residues. Trimming took 0 bases from V and 10 from J; bases not matched to a gene: 6.

This chain uses TRBV6-6 with TRBJ1-2; D call uncertain. Trimming shortened V by 0 bases and J by 2 bases, and 10 bases separated the two germline ends. CDR1 MNHNY and CDR2 SVGAGI come from the germline V gene (reference sequence). CDR3 size: 15 residues. CDR3 bases: TGTGCCAGCAGTTACTCGCTGCAGGCCAACTATGGCTACACCTTC. Translating gives CASSYSLQANYGYTF.

The V call is TRBV30, the J call TRBJ2-7; D is ambiguous. Germline CDR1 is GTSNPN and CDR2 is SVGIG (reference sequence). The germline V and J ends were trimmed by 2 bases and 2 bases, with 10 bases remaining between them. The CDR3 sequence is 13 residues long. This chain's CDR3 is CAWSLGGPYEQYF. The CDR3 nucleotides are TGTGCCTGGAGTTTGGGTGGCCCCTACGAGCAGTACTTC. Complete variable domain (other parts from reference TRBV30 and TRBJ2-7): SQTIHQWPATLVQPVGSPLSLECTVEGTSNPNLYWYRQAAGRGLQLLFYSVGIGQISSEVPQNLSASRPQDRQFILSSKKLLLSDSGFYLCAWSLGGPYEQYFGPGTRLTVT.

The genes are TRBV10-3 and TRBJ2-5; no reliable D call. V lost 3 bases to trimming and J lost 4 bases, with 6 bases between them. This CDR3 comprises 12 residues. Germline assignment: CDR1 ENHRY and CDR2 SYGVKD. CDR3 in DNA: TGTGCCATCAGTGACTCCGTAGAGACCCAGTACTTC. This encodes CAISDSVETQYF.

The genes are TRBV7-2 and TRBJ1-3; D gene unclear. Germline V gene lookup returns CDR1 SGHTA and CDR2 FQGNSA. This CDR3 region has 13 residues. The V gene lost 5 bases and the J gene lost 4 bases, with 9 bases spanning the gap. In DNA form, the CDR3 reads TGTGCCAGCAGCGCCGACCCGGGAAACACCATATATTTT. This translates into CASSADPGNTIYF.

This chain links TRBV5-6 with TRBJ2-1; 9 bases match TRBD1. This CDR3 has 15 amino acids. The germline CDR1 and CDR2 sequences are SGHDT and YYEEEE. The V segment lost 1 base and the J segment 4 bases; nucleotides outside the gene matches: 3. The CDR3 loop reads CASSLLDRGYNEQFF. The CDR3 DNA reads TGTGCCAGCAGCTTGCTGGACAGGGGATACAATGAGCAGTTCTTC.

V and J are TRBV6-5 and TRBJ2-3; the D gene could be TRBD1 or TRBD2 (5 bases each). Deletions cut 1 base from V and 2 bases from J, with 7 bases between. From germline, CDR1 is MNHEY and CDR2 SVGAGI. The CDR3 consists of 14 residues. This CDR3 is CASSYWGFTDTQYF. The CDR3 bases are TGTGCCAGCAGTTACTGGGGGTTCACAGATACGCAGTATTTT.

With regard to this clone: One end of the junction fails to match germline, which may point to a read error. The genes are TRBV4-1 and TRBJ2-2; TRBD1 agrees at 7 bases. Per germline, CDR1 MGHRA and CDR2 YSYEKL. This CDR3 is 17 amino acids long. This CDR3 reads CASSPRTGEKNTGEPFF. The CDR3 nucleotides read TGCGCCAGCAGCCCCCGGACAGGTGAAAAGAACACCGGGGAGCCGTTTTTT.

The chain recombines TRBV4-3 with TRBJ1-5; 9 bases are a match to TRBD1. Per germline, CDR1 LGHNA and CDR2 YSLEER. V lost 1 base and J lost 0; bases outside the gene matches: 13. This CDR3 is built from 20 residues. The CDR3 loop is CASSQGAYRTGAFSNQPQHF. The CDR3 DNA reads TGCGCCAGCAGCCAAGGGGCGTATCGGACAGGGGCGTTTAGCAATCAGCCCCAGCATTTT.

The chain joins TRBV11-2 to TRBJ2-1; D may match TRBD1 or TRBD2 (5 bases each). V lost 0 bases and J lost 9, with 21 bases in between. In germline, CDR1 is SGHAT, CDR2 FQNNGV. This CDR3 is built from 17 residues. In nucleotides, the CDR3 is TGTGCCAGCAGCTTAGACCAGAGGGGCGTCCATCAGGCTGAGCAGTTCTTC. It yields the protein CASSLDQRGVHQAEQFF.

The rearrangement joins TRBV7-9 to TRBJ2-1; 10 positions match TRBD2. V shed 5 bases and J 7 bases; nucleotides not matched to a gene: 8. The CDR3 runs 15 residues. Per the germline V gene, CDR1 is SEHNR and CDR2 is FQNEAQ (reference sequence). The CDR3 nucleotides are TGTGCCAGCAGCCCCCGCGGGACTAGCGTGAATGAGCAGTTCTTC. This gives the protein CASSPRGTSVNEQFF.

V and J are TRBV4-3 and TRBJ2-1; the D call may be TRBD1 or TRBD2 (5 bases each). There are 16 residues in the CDR3. The germline CDR1 and CDR2 sequences are LGHNA and YSLEER. V lost 0 bases and J 3 bases, leaving 12 bases between the germline ends. CDR3: CASSQERQRGYNEQFF. In DNA, the CDR3 is TGCGCCAGCAGCCAAGAGAGGCAGAGGGGCTACAATGAGCAGTTCTTC.